A selection of T cell receptor beta chains follows, all from one sample in a study of CD8 T cells in Susac syndrome. Each CDR3 protein is one row after TCRdb ran MiXCR on the immunoSEQ multiplex PCR reads. The data contain fewer than 300,000 distinct CDR3 sequences, 80% to 90% of them singletons. Specimen: CD8+ T cells from PBMCs. These receptors came from a human donor with multiple sclerosis. CDR3s include the opening cysteine and the closing phenylalanine or tryptophan. The order of the fields is CDR3 protein, CDR3 DNA, CDR3 length, J gene, D gene, clone size, V gene. A D gene is named only where the DNA matches it firmly. Clone sizes are given selectively: once, few, many, or a class where the clone is expanded.

CDR3aa: CASSTSGPWGQYF
CDR3nt: TGTGCCAGCAGCACTAGCGGCCCCTGGGGGCAGTACTTC
len: 13
j_gene: TRBJ2-7
d_gene: TRBD2
abundance: .
v_gene: TRBV27

CDR3aa: CASSPHPGQGLGYEQYF
CDR3nt: TGTGCCAGCAGTCCCCACCCGGGACAGGGTTTAGGCTACGAGCAGTACTTC
len: 17
j_gene: TRBJ2-7
d_gene: TRBD1
abundance: .
v_gene: TRBV27

CDR3aa: CASSLGLRQDYGYTF
CDR3nt: TGTGCCAGCAGCTTGGGCCTAAGACAGGATTATGGCTACACCTTC
len: 15
j_gene: TRBJ1-2
d_gene: .
abundance: .
v_gene: TRBV5-4

CDR3aa: CASSEFRPGNEQFF
CDR3nt: TGTGCCAGCAGTGAATTCCGACCAGGCAATGAGCAGTTCTTC
len: 14
j_gene: TRBJ2-1
d_gene: .
abundance: .
v_gene: TRBV2

CDR3aa: CASRPELEWHGYTF
CDR3nt: TGTGCCAGCAGACCAGAACTCGAGTGGCATGGCTACACCTTC
len: 14
j_gene: TRBJ1-2
d_gene: .
abundance: .
v_gene: TRBV27

CDR3aa: CASSQGGYTEAFF
CDR3nt: TGTGCCAGCAGCCAAGGAGGCTACACTGAAGCTTTCTTT
len: 13
j_gene: TRBJ1-1
d_gene: .
abundance: .
v_gene: TRBV14

CDR3aa: CSAGGQGDSGEQFF
CDR3nt: TGCAGTGCTGGAGGACAGGGGGATAGCGGTGAGCAGTTCTTC
len: 14
j_gene: TRBJ2-1
d_gene: TRBD1
abundance: .
v_gene: TRBV20-1

CDR3aa: CASGDGFNEQFF
CDR3nt: TGTGCCAGTGGGGACGGATTCAATGAGCAGTTCTTC
len: 12
j_gene: TRBJ2-1
d_gene: .
abundance: .
v_gene: TRBV6-6

CDR3aa: CASSQFPRQATNEKLFF
CDR3nt: TGTGCCAGCAGCCAATTCCCTAGACAGGCGACTAATGAAAAACTGTTTTTT
len: 17
j_gene: TRBJ1-4
d_gene: .
abundance: .
v_gene: TRBV3-1

CDR3aa: CASRLGGGGSYNEQFF
CDR3nt: TGTGCCAGCCGTCTAGGCGGGGGGGGCTCCTACAATGAGCAGTTCTTC
len: 16
j_gene: TRBJ2-1
d_gene: TRBD2
abundance: .
v_gene: TRBV28

CDR3aa: CASSESRATNEKLFF
CDR3nt: TGTGCCAGCAGTGAATCAAGAGCAACTAATGAAAAACTGTTTTTT
len: 15
j_gene: TRBJ1-4
d_gene: .
abundance: .
v_gene: TRBV2

CDR3aa: CASNDSPKDNEQFF
CDR3nt: TGTGCCAGCAATGATAGCCCCAAGGACAATGAGCAGTTCTTC
len: 14
j_gene: TRBJ2-1
d_gene: .
abundance: .
v_gene: TRBV9

CDR3aa: CASRDPRGIVYNEQFF
CDR3nt: TGTGCCAGTAGAGATCCGCGCGGGATCGTCTACAATGAGCAGTTCTTC
len: 16
j_gene: TRBJ2-1
d_gene: .
abundance: .
v_gene: TRBV19

CDR3aa: CASSLRTGGSEAFF
CDR3nt: TGTGCCAGCAGTTTAAGGACAGGGGGCTCTGAAGCTTTCTTT
len: 14
j_gene: TRBJ1-1
d_gene: TRBD1
abundance: .
v_gene: TRBV27

CDR3aa: CASSFPAVGGTYEQYF
CDR3nt: TGTGCCAGCAGTTTTCCAGCGGTTGGGGGAACCTACGAGCAGTACTTC
len: 16
j_gene: TRBJ2-7
d_gene: .
abundance: .
v_gene: TRBV27

CDR3aa: CSAPAVGGGYEQYF
CDR3nt: TGCAGTGCCCCCGCGGTGGGCGGGGGATACGAGCAGTACTTC
len: 14
j_gene: TRBJ2-7
d_gene: TRBD2
abundance: once
v_gene: TRBV20-1

CDR3aa: CASSEEAAQETQYF
CDR3nt: TGTGCCAGCAGTGAGGAAGCGGCACAAGAGACCCAGTACTTC
len: 14
j_gene: TRBJ2-5
d_gene: .
abundance: .
v_gene: TRBV2